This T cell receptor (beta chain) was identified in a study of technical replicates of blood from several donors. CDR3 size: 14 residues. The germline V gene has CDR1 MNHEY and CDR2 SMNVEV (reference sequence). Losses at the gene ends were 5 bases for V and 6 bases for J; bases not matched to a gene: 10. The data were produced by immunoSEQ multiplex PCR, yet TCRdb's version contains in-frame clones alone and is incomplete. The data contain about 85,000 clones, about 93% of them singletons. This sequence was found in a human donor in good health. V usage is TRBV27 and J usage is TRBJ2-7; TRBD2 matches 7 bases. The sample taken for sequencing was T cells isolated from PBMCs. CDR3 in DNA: TGTGCCAGCAGTCTCCTTTCGGGGGGATCCGAGCAGTACTTC. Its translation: CASSLLSGGSEQYF.